The T cell receptor beta chain under discussion was sequenced for a study of blood T cell repertoires in COVID-19. For the study at large: Sources were T cells, B-cell-depleted T cells, or PBMCs; the material itself was cDNA or gDNA.

Original handling: Amplification of reference gene primers was used by the study to estimate nucleated cell counts. Profiling relied on immunoSEQ multiplex PCR, and the TCRdb table lists in-frame clones only, not all of them. V, J and clone size reflect that table, while D and trimming were determined from the DNA. Here the sample spans tens of thousands of clones, 90% being singletons. The sequence derives from a woman of 80 years or more with active COVID-19. Specimen: peripheral blood.

CDR3 in amino acids: CASSAGQGSSYEQYF. The CDR3 DNA sequence: TGTGCCAGCAGTGCCGGACAGGGGAGCTCCTACGAGCAGTACTTC. This chain links TRBV28 with TRBJ2-7, with 9 bases lining up with TRBD1. Germline V CDR1 and CDR2: MDHEN, SYDVKM. CDR3 length: 15 residues. V shed 5 bases and J 0 bases; nucleotides not matched to a gene: 5.